These 13 T cell receptor beta chains came from one sample sequenced in a study of T cell repertoires in cytomegalovirus infection. TCRdb independently ran MiXCR on the reads; one entry per CDR3 protein. The sample consists of fewer than 950,000 distinct CDR3 sequences, about 30% of them appearing once. These receptors' targets are unknown. Sequenced here: cultured CD8+ T cells from PBMCs, sampled from culture after CMV antigen stimulation. These receptors all stem from a human donor in good health (CMV status not recorded). Some clones in this sample may be carry-over from other donors' samples.

With respect to this clonotype: Since a much larger clone is just one base distant, this may be a read error. DNA of the CDR3: TGTGCCAGGAGCCCCAGGGGGGGGCTGGAGACCCAGTACTTC. Protein: CARSPRGGLETQYF. The chain combines TRBV7-8 with TRBJ2-5; D tentatively fits TRBD1 or TRBD2 (7 bases each). The length of the CDR3 is 14 residues. CDR1 SGHVS and CDR2 FQNEAQ come from the germline V gene. Trimming stripped 9 bases from V and 5 bases from J, with 19 bases between.

The rearrangement links TRBV9 to TRBJ2-3, with 9 bases lining up with TRBD2. CDR1 SGDLS and CDR2 YYNGEE come from the germline V gene. The CDR3 has 16 residues. J was trimmed by 2 bases and V by 3 bases; bases with no gene match: 7. This CDR3 is CASSALAGEATDTQYF. DNA for the CDR3: TGTGCCAGCAGCGCGTTAGCGGGGGAGGCCACAGATACGCAGTATTTT. The variable domain in full, with the rest retrieved from reference TRBV9 and TRBJ2-3, is DSGVTQTPKHLITATGQRVTLRCSPRSGDLSVYWYQQSLDQGLQFLIQYYNGEERAKGNILERFSAQQFPDLHSELNLSSLELGDSALYFCASSALAGEATDTQYFGPGTRLTVL.

This clonotype was seen just once. A read error may explain this, as a much larger clone is one base away. The chain joins TRBV6-8 to TRBJ2-2; TRBD2 is a possible D gene (5 bases). The CDR3 has 11 amino acids. In germline, CDR1 is MNHGY, CDR2 SAAAGT. The CDR3 spells CASSISGDLFF. The CDR3 nucleotides read TGTGCCAGCAGTATCTCCGGGGATCTGTTTTTT.

This clonotype was observed a few times. The V call is TRBV19, the J call TRBJ1-1; unclear D gene. This CDR3 comprises 15 residues. CDR1 LNHDA and CDR2 SQIVND come from the germline V gene (reference sequence). Between the trimmed V and J ends, which lost 7 bases and 0 bases, there was a span of 15 bases. CDR3 sequence (DNA): TGTGCCAGTAAAGGTTTAGAAAACATGAACACTGAAGCTTTCTTT. It yields the protein CASKGLENMNTEAFF.

This clonotype has a handful of counts. This rearrangement joins TRBV6-6 to TRBJ1-1; the D is unclear. Trimming removed 7 bases at V and 7 bases at J, with 16 bases between. CDR1 is MNHNY and CDR2 is SVGAGI in the germline V gene (reference sequence). The CDR3 loop spans 13 amino acids. The DNA of the CDR3 is TGTGCCAGCATTCCCTATGGCCAAGATGAAGCTTTCTTT. This translates into CASIPYGQDEAFF.

As to this clonotype: This may be a read error: a much more frequent sequence differs by one nucleotide. The J gene is TRBJ1-3, the V gene TRBV7-6, with 7 nucleotides matching TRBD1. CDR3 size: 15 residues. In germline, CDR1 is SGHVS, CDR2 FNYEAQ. The CDR3 here is CASSFGTETGNIIYF. For the CDR3, the DNA is TGTGCCAGCAGCTTTGGGACAGAAACTGGAAACATCATATATTTT.

V gene TRBV7-6 combines with J gene TRBJ2-1, with a possible D match to TRBD1 (6 bases). The V gene's germline CDR1 is SGHVS and CDR2 FNYEAQ. With 0 bases removed from V and 7 bases from J, the gap between germline ends came to 10 bases. The CDR3 runs to 14 residues. CDR3 region: CASSLARTANEQFF. CDR3 coding DNA: TGTGCCAGCAGCTTAGCGAGGACAGCGAATGAGCAGTTCTTC.

This clonotype appeared many times. The rearrangement joins TRBV6-5 to TRBJ2-7; TRBD1 agrees at 11 bases. The V gene end was trimmed by 5 bases and the J gene end by 3 bases; junction bases not matched to a gene: 15. CDR1 and CDR2 from the germline V gene are MNHEY and SVGAGI. The CDR3 is made up of 18 amino acids. The CDR3 spells CASSNSGQGDSSGYEQYF. The CDR3 bases are TGTGCCAGCAGTAATTCGGGACAGGGGGATTCTTCGGGCTACGAGCAGTACTTC.

In DNA, the CDR3 is TGTGCCAGCAGTTACTCTTCCGACACCAGTAACGCCAAAAACATTCAGTACTTC. This sequence encodes CASSYSSDTSNAKNIQYF. The V gene is TRBV6-5, the J gene TRBJ2-4; D gene ambiguous. The CDR3 sequence is 18 residues long. V dropped 0 bases and J dropped 1 base, with 16 bases sitting between them. Germline CDR1 MNHEY, CDR2 SVGAGI.

The chain employs TRBV7-8 and TRBJ2-4; no firm D call. Germline V gene sequence: CDR1 SGHVS, CDR2 FQNEAQ. The CDR3 is made up of 15 amino acids. The ends were cut back, 5 bases at V and 3 bases at J, with 14 bases in the middle. CDR3 in amino acids: CASSPLGSGKNIQYF. DNA for the CDR3: TGTGCCAGCAGCCCGTTGGGATCGGGCAAAAACATTCAGTACTTC.

The J gene is TRBJ2-1, the V gene TRBV27; a weak D match, TRBD1 (6 bases). Between the trimmed V and J ends, which lost 6 bases and 5 bases, there was a span of 17 bases. CDR3 length equals 15 residues. CDR1 MNHEY and CDR2 SMNVEV come from the germline V gene (reference sequence). CDR3 bases: TGTGCCAGCAGCCTCGACAGGTCCTTGGACAATGAGCAGTTCTTC. Its protein is CASSLDRSLDNEQFF.

As to this clonotype: A clone one base away is much larger, so this may be a read error. The chain has TRBV7-6 and TRBJ1-4; 8 nucleotides align to TRBD1. The J segment lost 4 bases and the V segment lost 0 bases, leaving 7 bases of the junction unmatched. CDR1 and CDR2 (germline): SGHVS, FNYEAQ. The CDR3 contains 17 residues. This chain's CDR3 is CASSLATGTGYNEKLFF. The CDR3 DNA reads as TGTGCCAGCAGCTTAGCCACCGGGACAGGATATAATGAAAAACTGTTTTTT.

V and J are TRBV28 and TRBJ2-7; D gene uncertain. This CDR3 has 14 residues. Per germline, CDR1 MDHEN and CDR2 SYDVKM. V was pared by 7 bases and J by 0 bases, with 13 bases between. The CDR3 coding sequence is TGTGCCAGCACCCCGGTAGGCGGCTCCTACGAGCAGTACGTC. It specifies CASTPVGGSYEQYV.